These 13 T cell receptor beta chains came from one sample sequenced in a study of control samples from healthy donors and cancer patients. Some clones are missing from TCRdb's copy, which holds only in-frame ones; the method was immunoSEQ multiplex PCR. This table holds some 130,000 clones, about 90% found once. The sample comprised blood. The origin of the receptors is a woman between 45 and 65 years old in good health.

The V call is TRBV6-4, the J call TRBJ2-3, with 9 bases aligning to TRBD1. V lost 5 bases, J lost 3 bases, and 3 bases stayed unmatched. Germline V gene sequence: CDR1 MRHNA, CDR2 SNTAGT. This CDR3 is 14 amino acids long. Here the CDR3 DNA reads TGTGCCAGCAGTAGGACAGGGGTGACAGATACGCAGTATTTT. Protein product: CASSRTGVTDTQYF.

CDR3 sequence (DNA): TGTGCCACCAGCAGAGATGGAGGGGCGGTCGAGCAGTACTTC. Translation gives CATSRDGGAVEQYF. The chain has TRBV15 and TRBJ2-7; D might be TRBD2 (6 bases). V was pared by 0 bases and J by 6 bases, with 12 bases between. This CDR3 is built from 14 residues. Germline V gene sequence: CDR1 LNHNV, CDR2 YYDKDF (reference sequence).

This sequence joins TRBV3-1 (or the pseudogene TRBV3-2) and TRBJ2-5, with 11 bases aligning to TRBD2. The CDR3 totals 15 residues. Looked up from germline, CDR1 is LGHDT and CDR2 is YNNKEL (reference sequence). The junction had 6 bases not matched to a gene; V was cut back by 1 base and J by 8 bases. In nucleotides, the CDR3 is TGTGCCAGCAGCCAAGGACTAGCGGGGCCCCTAACCCAGTACTTC. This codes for CASSQGLAGPLTQYF.

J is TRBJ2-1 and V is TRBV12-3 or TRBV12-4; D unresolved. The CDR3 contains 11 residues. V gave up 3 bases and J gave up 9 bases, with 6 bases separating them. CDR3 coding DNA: TGTGCCAGCAGTTTCACGAGTGAGCAGTTCTTC. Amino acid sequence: CASSFTSEQFF.

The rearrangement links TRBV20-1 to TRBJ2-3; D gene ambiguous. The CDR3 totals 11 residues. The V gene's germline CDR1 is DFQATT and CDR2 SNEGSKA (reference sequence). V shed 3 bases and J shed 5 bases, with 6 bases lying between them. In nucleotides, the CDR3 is TGCAGTGCTAGGGCTGGAGATACGCAGTATTTT. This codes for CSARAGDTQYF.

CDR3 residues: CASSYPGTSGTGELFF. In DNA, the CDR3 is TGTGCCAGTAGTTATCCCGGGACTAGCGGTACCGGGGAGCTGTTTTTT. V and J are TRBV19 and TRBJ2-2; 11 bases align to TRBD2. CDR1 is LNHDA and CDR2 is SQIVND in the germline V gene (reference sequence). The CDR3 has 16 amino acids. V was clipped by 5 bases and J by 5 bases; unmatched bases: 7.

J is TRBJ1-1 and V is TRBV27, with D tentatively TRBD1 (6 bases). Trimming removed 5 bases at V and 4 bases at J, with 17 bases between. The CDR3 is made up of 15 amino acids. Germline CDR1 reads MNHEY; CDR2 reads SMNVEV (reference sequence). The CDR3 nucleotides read TGTGCCAGCAGTCGGCAGGGGATCCCGGTCACTGAAGCTTTCTTT. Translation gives CASSRQGIPVTEAFF.

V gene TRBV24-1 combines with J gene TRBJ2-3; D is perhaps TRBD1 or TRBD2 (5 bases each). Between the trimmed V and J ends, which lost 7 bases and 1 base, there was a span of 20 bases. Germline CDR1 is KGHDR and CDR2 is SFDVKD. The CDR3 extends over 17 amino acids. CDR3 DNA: TGTGCCACCAGCAATAATGACGGGGCTACCCGCACAGATACGCAGTATTTT. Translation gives CATSNNDGATRTDTQYF.

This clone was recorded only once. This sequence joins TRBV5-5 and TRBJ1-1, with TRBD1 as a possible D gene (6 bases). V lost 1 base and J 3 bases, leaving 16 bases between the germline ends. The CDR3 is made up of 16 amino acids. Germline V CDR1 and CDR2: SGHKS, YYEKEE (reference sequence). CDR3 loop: CASSLQGIQRDTEAFF. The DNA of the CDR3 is TGTGCCAGCAGCTTGCAGGGGATACAAAGGGACACTGAAGCTTTCTTT.

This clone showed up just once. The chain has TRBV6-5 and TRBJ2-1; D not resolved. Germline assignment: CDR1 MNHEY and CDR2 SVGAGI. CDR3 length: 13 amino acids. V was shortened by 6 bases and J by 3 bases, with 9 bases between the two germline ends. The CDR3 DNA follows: TGTGCCAGCAGCTATTCCAACTACAATGAGCAGTTCTTC. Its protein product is CASSYSNYNEQFF.

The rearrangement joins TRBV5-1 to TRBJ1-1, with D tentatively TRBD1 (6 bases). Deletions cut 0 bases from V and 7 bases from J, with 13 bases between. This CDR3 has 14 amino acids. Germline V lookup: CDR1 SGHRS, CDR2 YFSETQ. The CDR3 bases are TGCGCCAGCAGCTTGGCGGTACAGGGAAATGAAGCTTTCTTT. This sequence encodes CASSLAVQGNEAFF.

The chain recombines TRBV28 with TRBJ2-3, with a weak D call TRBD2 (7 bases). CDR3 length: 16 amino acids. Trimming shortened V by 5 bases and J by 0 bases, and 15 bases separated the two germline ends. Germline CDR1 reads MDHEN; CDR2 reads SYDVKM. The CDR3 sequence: CASSPLRGASTDTQYF. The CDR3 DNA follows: TGTGCCAGCAGTCCACTCCGGGGGGCGAGCACAGATACGCAGTATTTT.

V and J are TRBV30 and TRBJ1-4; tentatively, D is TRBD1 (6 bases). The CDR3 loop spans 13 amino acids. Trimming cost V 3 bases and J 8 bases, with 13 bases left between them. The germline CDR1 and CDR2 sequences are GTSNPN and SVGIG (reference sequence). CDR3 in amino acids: CAWRRGGSEKLFF. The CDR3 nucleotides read TGTGCCTGGAGGAGGGGGGGTTCCGAAAAACTGTTTTTT.